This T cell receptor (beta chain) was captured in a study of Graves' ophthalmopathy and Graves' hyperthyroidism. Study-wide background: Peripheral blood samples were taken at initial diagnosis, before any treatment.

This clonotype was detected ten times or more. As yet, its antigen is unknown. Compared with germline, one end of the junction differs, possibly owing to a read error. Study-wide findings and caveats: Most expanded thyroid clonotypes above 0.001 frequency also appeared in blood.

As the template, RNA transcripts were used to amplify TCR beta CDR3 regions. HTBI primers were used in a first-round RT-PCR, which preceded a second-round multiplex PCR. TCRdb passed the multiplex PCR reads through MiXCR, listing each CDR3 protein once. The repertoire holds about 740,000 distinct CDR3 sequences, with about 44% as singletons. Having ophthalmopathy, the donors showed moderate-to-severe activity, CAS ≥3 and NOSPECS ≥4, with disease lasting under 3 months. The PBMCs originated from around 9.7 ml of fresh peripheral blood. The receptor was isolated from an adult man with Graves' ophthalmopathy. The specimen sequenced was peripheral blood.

CDR3 residues: CASSLPGLNYGYTF. The DNA of the CDR3 is TGTGCCAGCAGCCTGCCGGGACTGAACTATGGCTACACCTTC. The chain employs TRBV5-1 and TRBJ1-2; tentatively, D is TRBD1 (5 bases). The CDR3 loop spans 14 amino acids. Germline V CDR1 and CDR2: SGHRS, YFSETQ.